This T cell receptor beta chain was captured in a study of cytomegalovirus exposure and HLA in healthy donors. The PCR made use of 60 Vbeta and 13 Jbeta primers. The method was immunoSEQ multiplex PCR; TCRdb's version includes in-frame clones alone and lacks a portion of them. Found here are 150,000 to 200,000 clones, roughly 79% of them singletons; the top ten hold roughly 13%. On this clone: Its antigen is unidentified.

Findings and limits, study-wide: Excluded were some V segments that proved indistinguishable, including TRBV6-2 and TRBV6-3.

The CDR3 extends over 13 amino acids. V was trimmed by 11 bases and J by 0 bases, leaving 12 bases between them. The TCR was taken from a man in his forties or fifties in good health and CMV-seropositive. What was sequenced was PBMCs. The V and J genes are TRBV23-1 and TRBJ2-3, with D maybe TRBD2 (6 bases). TRBV23-1 is flagged as an ORF with uncertain function. The CDR3 spells CAVAAGSTDTQYF. CDR3 sequence (DNA): TGCGCCGTAGCGGCAGGGAGCACAGATACGCAGTATTTT.